This TCR beta chain is drawn from a study of blood T cell repertoires in COVID-19. On the study more broadly: Material from acute and convalescent COVID-19 was sourced from the United States, Italy and Spain.

Trimming took 1 base from V and 8 from J; bases not matched to a gene: 11. Germline CDR1 LNHDA, CDR2 SQIVND (reference sequence). This CDR3 has 16 residues. TCRdb's copy holds only in-frame clones and misses some; the assay was immunoSEQ multiplex PCR. The sample contains 250,000 to 300,000 clones, around 86% of which appear only once. The chain uses TRBV19 and TRBJ2-5; 9 nucleotides agree with TRBD1. The specimen was peripheral blood. This TCR came from a woman aged 60 to 75 with active or convalescent COVID-19. The CDR3 sequence is CASSIGQGDRVETQYF. The CDR3 DNA sequence: TGTGCCAGTAGTATAGGCCAGGGGGACAGGGTCGAAACCCAGTACTTC.